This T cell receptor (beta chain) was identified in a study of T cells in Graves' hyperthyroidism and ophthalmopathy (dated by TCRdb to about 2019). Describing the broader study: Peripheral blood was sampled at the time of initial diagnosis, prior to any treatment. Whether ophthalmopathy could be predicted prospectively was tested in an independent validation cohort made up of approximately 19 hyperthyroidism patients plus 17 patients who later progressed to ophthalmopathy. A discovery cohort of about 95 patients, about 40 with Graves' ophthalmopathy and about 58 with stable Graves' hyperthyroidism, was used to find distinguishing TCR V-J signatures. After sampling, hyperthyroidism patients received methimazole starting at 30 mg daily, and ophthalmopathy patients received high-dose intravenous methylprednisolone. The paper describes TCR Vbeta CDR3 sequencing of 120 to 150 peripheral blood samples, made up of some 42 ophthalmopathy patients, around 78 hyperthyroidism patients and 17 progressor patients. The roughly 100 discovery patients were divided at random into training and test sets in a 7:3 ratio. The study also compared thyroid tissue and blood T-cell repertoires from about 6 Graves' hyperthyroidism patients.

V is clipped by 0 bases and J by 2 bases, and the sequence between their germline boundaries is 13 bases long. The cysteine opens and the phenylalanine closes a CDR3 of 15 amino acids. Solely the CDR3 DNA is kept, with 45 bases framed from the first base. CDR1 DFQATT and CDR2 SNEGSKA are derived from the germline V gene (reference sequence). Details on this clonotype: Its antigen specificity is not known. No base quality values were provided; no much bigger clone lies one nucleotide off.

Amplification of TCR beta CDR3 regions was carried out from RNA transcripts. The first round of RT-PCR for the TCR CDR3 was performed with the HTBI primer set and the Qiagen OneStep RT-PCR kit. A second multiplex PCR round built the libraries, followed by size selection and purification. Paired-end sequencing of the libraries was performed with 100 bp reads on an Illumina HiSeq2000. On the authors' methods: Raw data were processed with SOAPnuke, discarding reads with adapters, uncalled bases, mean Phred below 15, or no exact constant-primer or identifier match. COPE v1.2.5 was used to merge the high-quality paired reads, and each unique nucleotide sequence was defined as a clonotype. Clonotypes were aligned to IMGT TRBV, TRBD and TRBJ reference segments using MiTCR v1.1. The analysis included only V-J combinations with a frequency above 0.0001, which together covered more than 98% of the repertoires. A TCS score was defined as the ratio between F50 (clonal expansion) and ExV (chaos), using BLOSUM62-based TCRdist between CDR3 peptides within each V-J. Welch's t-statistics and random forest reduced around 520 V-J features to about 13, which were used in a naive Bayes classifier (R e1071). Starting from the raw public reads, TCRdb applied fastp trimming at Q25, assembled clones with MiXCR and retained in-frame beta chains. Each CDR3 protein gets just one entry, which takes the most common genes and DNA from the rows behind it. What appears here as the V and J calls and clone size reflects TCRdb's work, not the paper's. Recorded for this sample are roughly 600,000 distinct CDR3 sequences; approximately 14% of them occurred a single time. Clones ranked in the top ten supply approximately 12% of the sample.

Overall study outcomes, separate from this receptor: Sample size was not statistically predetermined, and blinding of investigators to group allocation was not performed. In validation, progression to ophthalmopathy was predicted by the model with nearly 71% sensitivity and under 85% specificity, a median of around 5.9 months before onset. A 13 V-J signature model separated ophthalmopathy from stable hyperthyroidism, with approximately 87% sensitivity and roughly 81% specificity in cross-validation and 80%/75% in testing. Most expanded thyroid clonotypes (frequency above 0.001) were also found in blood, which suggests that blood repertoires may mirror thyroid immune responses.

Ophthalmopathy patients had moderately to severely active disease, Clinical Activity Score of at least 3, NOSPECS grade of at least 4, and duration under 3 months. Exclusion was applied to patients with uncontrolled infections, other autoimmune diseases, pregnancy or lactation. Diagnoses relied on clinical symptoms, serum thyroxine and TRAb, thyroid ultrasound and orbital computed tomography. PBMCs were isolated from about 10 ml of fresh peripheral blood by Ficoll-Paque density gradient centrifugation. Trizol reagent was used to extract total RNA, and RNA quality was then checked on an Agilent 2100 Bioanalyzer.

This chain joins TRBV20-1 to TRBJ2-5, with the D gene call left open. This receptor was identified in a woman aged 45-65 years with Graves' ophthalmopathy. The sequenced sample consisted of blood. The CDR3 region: CSARDSQSNQETQYF. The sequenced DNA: TGCAGTGCTAGAGATAGCCAGTCAAATCAAGAGACCCAGTACTTC.